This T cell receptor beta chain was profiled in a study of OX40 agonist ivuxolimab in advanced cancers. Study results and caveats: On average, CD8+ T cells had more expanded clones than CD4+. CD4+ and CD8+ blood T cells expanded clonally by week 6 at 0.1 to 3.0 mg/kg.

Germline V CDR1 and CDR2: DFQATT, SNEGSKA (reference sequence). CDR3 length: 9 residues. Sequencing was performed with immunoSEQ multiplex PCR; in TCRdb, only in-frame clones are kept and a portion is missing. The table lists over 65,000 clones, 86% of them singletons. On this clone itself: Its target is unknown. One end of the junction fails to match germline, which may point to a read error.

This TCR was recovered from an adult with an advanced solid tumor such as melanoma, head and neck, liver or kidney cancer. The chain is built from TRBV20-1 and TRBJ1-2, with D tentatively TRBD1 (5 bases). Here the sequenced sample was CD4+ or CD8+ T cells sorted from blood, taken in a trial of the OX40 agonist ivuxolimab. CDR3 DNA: TGCAGTGCTAGAAGGAGGGACGGCTTC. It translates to CSARRRDGF.